This T cell receptor (beta chain) came from a study of low-dose radiotherapy and immunotherapy resistance in tumors (dated by TCRdb to between 2021 and 2024). Regarding the research as a whole: Cohort 1 received 0.5 Gy per fraction every 2 weeks, with a prescribed total PTV dose of 6.5 Gy. In Cohort 2, 1 Gy per fraction was delivered every two weeks, for a total of 13 Gy over 26 weeks. Patients were given nivolumab as a 240 mg flat dose every two weeks and ipilimumab at 1 mg/kg every six weeks, with both drugs delivered intravenously. Every two weeks, patients got intravenous cyclophosphamide at 200 mg/m2, given one day ahead of each radiation and immunotherapy administration. Patients took aspirin 300 mg orally once daily for four cycles, starting on cycle 1 day 1. The trial did not randomize participants into treatment groups. Eight patients were included in the translational analysis: three from the first dose cohort and the first five from the second dose cohort.

Points on this clonotype: Its antigen is unknown. The input lacks base qualities; no much larger clone sits a single base away.

Based on the germline V gene, the CDR1 and CDR2 sequences are MNHEY and SVGAGI. There are 15 amino acids in the CDR3, from cysteine to phenylalanine inclusive. The read is trimmed to its CDR3 DNA, 45 bases read in frame from base 1. After removal of 0 bases from V and 6 bases from J, the junction retains 1 base not matched to a gene. These reads were obtained on an Illumina HiSeq 2500. First-strand cDNA was synthesized using Superscript III and a set of TRAV- and TRBV-specific primers, so that both TCRalpha and TCRbeta chains were covered. A roughly 22-cycle PCR with Phusion amplified the TCRs, pairing a constant-region primer with the adapter that was attached to the V primers. Amplification of the isolated mRNA was done with the MessageAmp II aRNA Amplification Kit, which involved a roughly 17-hour in vitro transcription at 37 degrees C. mRNA for TCR sequencing was isolated with the Dynabeads mRNA DIRECT Purification Kit. Indexed Illumina adapters were added in a second Phusion PCR of roughly 25 cycles, and the PCR products were purified with AMPure XP beads. In the source study's methods: Custom Perl scripts were used to pool TCR sequences that encoded the same protein, to remove out-of-frame sequences, and to calculate the abundance of each clonotype. The analysis excluded TCR sequences that were supported by just one read. Shannon entropy, Gini index, clonality, richness, and the frequency of TCRs shared between repertoires were included as repertoire metrics. Through fastp at Q25 and MiXCR, TCRdb rebuilt clones from the public reads, retaining in-frame beta chains. One record per CDR3 amino acid sequence lists the most common genes and DNA. TCRdb's processing, not the study's, gives the V and J calls here. Within this sample are around 69,000 distinct CDR3 sequences, with 31% of them counted one time only. Roughly 11% of the sample goes to the ten largest clones.

Reading the label with the study, this specimen's time point is: before trial treatment. Donors were enrolled in RACIN, a single-arm phase I dose-escalation trial in which nivolumab, ipilimumab, aspirin, low-dose cyclophosphamide and low-dose radiotherapy were combined. Patients with advanced, TIL-negative solid tumors were considered eligible. The clonotype originates from a female donor with ovarian cancer. Sequenced material: PBMCs, taken before treatment. The chain employs TRBV6-5 and TRBJ1-6; 8 bases in the junction line up with TRBD1. The CDR3 protein is CASSYSTGVNSPLHF. The DNA sequence is given as TGTGCCAGCAGTTACTCGACAGGGGTTAATTCACCCCTCCACTTT.